The 5 T cell receptor beta chains below all came from one sample that was sequenced in a study of early T cells in non-severe SARS-CoV-2 infection (dated by TCRdb to the early 2020s). Libraries came from 5' RACE. The listed sequencing device is NextSeq 500. The public sequencing data were trimmed at Q25 with fastp and processed into clonotypes with MiXCR by TCRdb, which kept only in-frame beta chains. When rows share a CDR3 protein, they turn into one entry using the most common DNA and genes. This sample comprises roughly 60,000 distinct CDR3 sequences, more than 7.5% of them detected only once. The ten largest clones represent roughly 3.5% of the sample. Sequencing was carried out using whole blood. These receptors originate from an adult who was a healthcare worker with PCR-confirmed SARS-CoV-2 infection or an uninfected control (not recorded which).

This clonotype was seen repeatedly, ten times or more. The chain has TRBV30 and TRBJ1-2; TRBD1 might be the D (6 bases). Germline-derived CDR1 and CDR2 are GTSNPN and SVGIG (reference sequence). The CDR3 runs to 14 residues. Between the trimmed V and J ends, which lost 0 bases and 2 bases, there was a span of 10 bases. The CDR3 region has the DNA TGTGCCTGGAGTGTACGGCAGGGGAACTATGGCTACACCTTC. Residues: CAWSVRQGNYGYTF.

This clonotype was detected many times. The gene calls are TRBV4-1 and TRBJ2-1; the D gene is possibly TRBD2 (6 bases). Trimming took off 6 bases at V and 1 base at J, with 13 bases between the two ends. The CDR3 totals 15 residues. Germline values: CDR1 MGHRA, CDR2 YSYEKL. In DNA, the CDR3 is TGCGCCAGCAGAAAGGGTCGGGAGTCCTACAATGAGCAGTTCTTC. It encodes CASRKGRESYNEQFF.

This clonotype is categorized as medium-sized. The chain carries TRBV19 and TRBJ2-1; the D is unclear. The ends were cut back, 5 bases at V and 4 bases at J, with 9 bases in the middle. Germline V gene lookup returns CDR1 LNHDA and CDR2 SQIVND (reference sequence). The CDR3 extends over 13 amino acids. The chain's CDR3 is CASSPARYNEQFF. CDR3 sequence (DNA): TGTGCCAGTAGTCCCGCACGTTACAATGAGCAGTTCTTC.

V is TRBV6-6 and J is TRBJ1-5; D may be TRBD1 (6 bases). Germline CDR1 is MNHNY and CDR2 is SVGAGI (reference sequence). The CDR3 has 14 residues. The germline V and J ends were trimmed by 5 bases and 2 bases, with 10 bases remaining between them. Here the CDR3 reads CASSRTEGNQPQHF. The CDR3 region has the DNA TGTGCCAGCAGTCGGACAGAAGGCAATCAGCCCCAGCATTTT.

This clonotype was recorded at least ten times. This rearrangement joins TRBV6-6 to TRBJ2-6; 8 bases line up with TRBD2. Germline V CDR1 and CDR2: MNHNY, SVGAGI (reference sequence). V lost 5 bases, J lost 3 bases, and 6 bases stayed unmatched. The CDR3 is made up of 16 amino acids. CDR3 sequence reads: CASSTPGGYGANVLTF. CDR3 nucleotide sequence: TGTGCCAGCAGTACCCCGGGGGGGTATGGGGCCAACGTCCTGACTTTC.